This TCR beta chain was captured by sequencing in a study of blood T cell repertoires in COVID-19. Authors' processing steps: Amplification of reference gene primers provided the estimated nucleated cell counts. Measured with immunoSEQ multiplex PCR; TCRdb has only the in-frame clones, and not every one. The V and J calls and clone size were taken over from that table, and D and trimming were inferred from the DNA. Of under 250,000 clones listed, around 88% are singletons. The TCR sequence derives from a man aged 35 to 55 with active or convalescent COVID-19. The sequenced sample consisted of peripheral blood.

The CDR3 DNA sequence: TGTGCCACCAGTGATTTGCCCCTCGGTCGAGACACCGGGGAGCTGTTTTTT. Translating it yields CATSDLPLGRDTGELFF. The gene calls are TRBV24-1 and TRBJ2-2; D gene unclear. Between the trimmed V and J ends, which lost 0 bases and 3 bases, there was a span of 13 bases. The CDR3 runs 17 residues. Per the germline V gene, CDR1 is KGHDR and CDR2 is SFDVKD.